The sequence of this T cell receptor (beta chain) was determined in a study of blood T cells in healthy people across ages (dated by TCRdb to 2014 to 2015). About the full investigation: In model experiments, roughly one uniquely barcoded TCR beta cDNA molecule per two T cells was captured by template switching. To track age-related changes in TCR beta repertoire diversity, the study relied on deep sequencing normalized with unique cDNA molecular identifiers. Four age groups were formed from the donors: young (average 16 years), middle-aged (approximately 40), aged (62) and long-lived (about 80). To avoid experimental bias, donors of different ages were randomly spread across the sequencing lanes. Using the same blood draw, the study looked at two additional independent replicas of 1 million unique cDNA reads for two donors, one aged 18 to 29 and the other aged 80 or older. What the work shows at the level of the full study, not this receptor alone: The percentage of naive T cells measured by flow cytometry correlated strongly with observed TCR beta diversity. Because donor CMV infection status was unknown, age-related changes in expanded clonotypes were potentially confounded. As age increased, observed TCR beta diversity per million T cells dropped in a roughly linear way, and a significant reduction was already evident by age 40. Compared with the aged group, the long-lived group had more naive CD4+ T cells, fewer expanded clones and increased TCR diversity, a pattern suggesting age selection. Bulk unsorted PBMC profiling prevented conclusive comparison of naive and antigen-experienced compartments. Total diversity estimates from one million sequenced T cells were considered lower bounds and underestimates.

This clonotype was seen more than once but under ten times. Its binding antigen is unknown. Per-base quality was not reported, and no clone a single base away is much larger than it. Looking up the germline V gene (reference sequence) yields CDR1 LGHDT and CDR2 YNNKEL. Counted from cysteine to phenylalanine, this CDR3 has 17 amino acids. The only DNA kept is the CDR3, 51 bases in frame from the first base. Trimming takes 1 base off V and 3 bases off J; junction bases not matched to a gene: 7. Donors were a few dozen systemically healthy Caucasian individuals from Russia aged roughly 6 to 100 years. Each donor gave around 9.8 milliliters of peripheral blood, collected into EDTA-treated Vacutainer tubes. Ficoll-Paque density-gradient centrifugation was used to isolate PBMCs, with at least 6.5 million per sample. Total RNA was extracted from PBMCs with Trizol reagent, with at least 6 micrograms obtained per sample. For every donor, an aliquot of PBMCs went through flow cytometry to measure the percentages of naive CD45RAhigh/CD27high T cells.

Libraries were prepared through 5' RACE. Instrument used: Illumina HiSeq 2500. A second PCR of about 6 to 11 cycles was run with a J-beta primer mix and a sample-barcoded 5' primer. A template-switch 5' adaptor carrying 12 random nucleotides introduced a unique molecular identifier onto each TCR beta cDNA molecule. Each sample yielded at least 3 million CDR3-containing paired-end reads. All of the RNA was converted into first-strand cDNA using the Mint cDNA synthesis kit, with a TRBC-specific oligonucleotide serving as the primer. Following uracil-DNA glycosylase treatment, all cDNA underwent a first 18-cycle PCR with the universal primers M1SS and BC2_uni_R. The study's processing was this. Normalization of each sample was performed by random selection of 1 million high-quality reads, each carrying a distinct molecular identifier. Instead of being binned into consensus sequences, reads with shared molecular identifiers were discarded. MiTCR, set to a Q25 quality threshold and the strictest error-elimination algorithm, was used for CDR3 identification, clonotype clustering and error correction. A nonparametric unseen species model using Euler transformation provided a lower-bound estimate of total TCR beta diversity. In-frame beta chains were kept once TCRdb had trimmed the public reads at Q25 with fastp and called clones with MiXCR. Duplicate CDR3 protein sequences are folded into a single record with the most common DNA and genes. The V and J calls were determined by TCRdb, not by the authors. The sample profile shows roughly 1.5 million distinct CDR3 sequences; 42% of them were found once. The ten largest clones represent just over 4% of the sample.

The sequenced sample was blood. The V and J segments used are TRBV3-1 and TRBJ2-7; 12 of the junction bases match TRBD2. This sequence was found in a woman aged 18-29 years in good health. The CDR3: CASSQATSGGLYYEQYF. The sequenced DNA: TGTGCCAGCAGCCAAGCGACTAGCGGGGGCCTTTACTACGAGCAGTACTTC.